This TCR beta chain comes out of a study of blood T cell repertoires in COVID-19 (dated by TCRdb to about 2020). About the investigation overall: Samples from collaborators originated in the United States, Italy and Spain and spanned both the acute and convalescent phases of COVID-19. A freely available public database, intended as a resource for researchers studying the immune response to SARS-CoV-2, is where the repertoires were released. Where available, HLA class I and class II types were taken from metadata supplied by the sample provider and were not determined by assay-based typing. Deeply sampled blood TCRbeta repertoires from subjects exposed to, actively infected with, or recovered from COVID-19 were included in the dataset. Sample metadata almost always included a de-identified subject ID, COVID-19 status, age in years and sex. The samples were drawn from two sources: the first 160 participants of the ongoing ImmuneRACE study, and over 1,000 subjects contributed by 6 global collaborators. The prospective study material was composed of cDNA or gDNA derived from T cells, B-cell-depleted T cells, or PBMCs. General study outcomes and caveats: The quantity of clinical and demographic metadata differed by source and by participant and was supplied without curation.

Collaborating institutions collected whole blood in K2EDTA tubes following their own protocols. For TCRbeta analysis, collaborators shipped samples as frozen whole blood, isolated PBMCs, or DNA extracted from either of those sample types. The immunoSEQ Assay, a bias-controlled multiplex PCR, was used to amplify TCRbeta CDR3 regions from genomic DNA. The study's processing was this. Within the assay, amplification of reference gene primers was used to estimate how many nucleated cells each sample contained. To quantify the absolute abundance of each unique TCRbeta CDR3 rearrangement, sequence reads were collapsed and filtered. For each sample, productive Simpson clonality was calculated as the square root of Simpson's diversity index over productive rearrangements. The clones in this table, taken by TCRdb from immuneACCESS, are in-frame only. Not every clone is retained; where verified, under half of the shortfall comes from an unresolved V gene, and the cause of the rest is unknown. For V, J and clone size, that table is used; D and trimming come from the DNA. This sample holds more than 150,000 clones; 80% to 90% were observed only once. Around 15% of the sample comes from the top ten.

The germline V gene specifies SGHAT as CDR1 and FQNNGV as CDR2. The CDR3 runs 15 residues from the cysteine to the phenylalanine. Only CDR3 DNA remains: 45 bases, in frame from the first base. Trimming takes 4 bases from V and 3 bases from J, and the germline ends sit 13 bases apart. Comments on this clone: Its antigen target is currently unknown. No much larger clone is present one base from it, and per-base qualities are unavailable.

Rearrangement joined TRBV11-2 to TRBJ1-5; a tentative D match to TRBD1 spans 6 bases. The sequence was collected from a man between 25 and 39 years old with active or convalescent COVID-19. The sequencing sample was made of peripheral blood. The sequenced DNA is TGTGCCAGCAGCTCCGCTACAGGGCCCAATCAGCCCCAGCATTTT. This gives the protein CASSSATGPNQPQHF.